This note documents a single TCR beta chain sequence. The data derive from a study of human T cells and chemical hapten exposure. The time point denotes: patch test 1, 2 weeks after DPC sensitization. Described treatment: therapeutic diphenylcyclopropenone sensitization with weekly scalp DPC. From whole blood left unfractionated, total RNA was extracted. TCRdb called the RACE reads again in MiXCR, with one record for every CDR3 protein. The data contain 65,000 to 80,000 distinct CDR3 sequences, 10% to 13% of them seen just once; the ten biggest clones take up 1.3% to 1.5%. Material: whole blood, obtained in connection with sensitization to the hapten diphenylcyclopropenone (DPC). The source of this sequence is a woman aged 45-59 years with alopecia areata. Some clones in this sample may be carry-over from other donors' samples.

This CDR3 is CAIKAGADNEQFF. The CDR3 DNA sequence: TGTGCCATCAAGGCGGGCGCAGACAATGAGCAGTTCTTC. This rearrangement joins TRBV10-3 to TRBJ2-1; D may be TRBD2 (5 bases). This CDR3 contains 13 residues. V lost 7 bases, J lost 5 bases, and 12 bases lay in between. The germline gives CDR1 ENHRY, CDR2 SYGVKD.